The 5 T cell receptor beta chains below all came from one sample that was sequenced in a study of shared clonotypes between healthy human individuals. Method: immunoSEQ multiplex PCR; TCRdb's copy keeps in-frame clones and lacks some. Of millions of clones listed, approximately 92% were seen once; the top ten hold around 0.14%. The material sequenced was naive CD4+ T cells sorted from blood. Subset indicated: CD45RA+ positively selected. The source is a man younger than 35 in good health.

With respect to this clone: Different DNA sequences within this sample yield the same CDR3. This chain links TRBV18 with TRBJ2-6, with unresolved D. The CDR3 consists of 16 residues. Trimming cost V 2 bases and J 0 bases, with 8 bases left between them. Per germline, CDR1 KGHSH and CDR2 LQKENI. This CDR3 reads CASSPVSSSGANVLTF. CDR3 DNA: TGTGCCAGCTCACCAGTTTCAAGCTCTGGGGCCAACGTCCTGACTTTC.

V gene TRBV19 combines with J gene TRBJ1-2; a possible D gene is TRBD1 (5 bases). Trimming removed 2 bases at V and 8 bases at J, with 18 bases between. Germline V gives CDR1 LNHDA, CDR2 SQIVND (reference sequence). The CDR3 consists of 15 residues. In DNA form, the CDR3 reads TGTGCCAGTAGTATATCCGGGACGAACCCCACGGGCTACACCTTC. Protein sequence: CASSISGTNPTGYTF.

A single count supports this clone. The genes are TRBV4-3 and TRBJ1-1, with D perhaps TRBD1 (5 bases). The CDR3 totals 15 residues. Germline V gene lookup returns CDR1 LGHNA and CDR2 YSLEER. Trimming left V 0 bases short and J 5 bases short, with 13 bases between. CDR3 region: CASSQDPSWGTEAFF. The CDR3 coding sequence is TGCGCCAGCAGCCAAGATCCCTCGTGGGGGACTGAAGCTTTCTTT.

The chain combines TRBV6-4 with TRBJ2-1, with 7 positions matching TRBD1. The V segment lost 0 bases and the J segment 4 bases; nucleotides outside the gene matches: 18. CDR1 and CDR2 (germline): MRHNA, SNTAGT. CDR3 length: 20 residues. The CDR3, as DNA: TGTGCCAGCAGTGACTCGGCACAGGGGAAGGTCGGCCGTGGGTACAATGAGCAGTTCTTC. This encodes CASSDSAQGKVGRGYNEQFF.

The J gene is TRBJ2-3, the V gene TRBV10-1; D is ambiguous. Germline values: CDR1 WNHNN, CDR2 SYGVQD (reference sequence). This CDR3 comprises 12 residues. The V and J ends lost 5 bases and 2 bases respectively, with 5 bases between them. The CDR3 nucleotides are TGCGCCAGCAGTCCCGCCACAGATACGCAGTATTTT. Translation gives CASSPATDTQYF.